This T cell receptor beta chain was recorded in a study of brain T cells in children with intractable seizures. Study conclusions and caveats: Clones missing pre-surgery may reflect undersampling of that blood sample. Patients' HCMV serostatus was unknown; virus specificity rests on CDR3 similarity alone.

Clones were sequenced by immunoSEQ multiplex PCR, and TCRdb holds only the in-frame ones, with some missing. The table includes roughly 80,000 clones, about 90% detected once. A note on this clone: The antigen remains undetermined.

CDR3 length: 15 amino acids. The clonotype originates from a girl aged 2-9 years with Rasmussen encephalitis and intractable seizures. The sequencing used peripheral blood, collected at surgery. The chain has TRBV12-1 and TRBJ1-3. TRBV12-1 is recorded as a pseudogene. In DNA, the CDR3 is TGTGCCAGCAGCTTGGGACTGCTTTCTGGAAACACCATATATTTT. It specifies CASSLGLLSGNTIYF.